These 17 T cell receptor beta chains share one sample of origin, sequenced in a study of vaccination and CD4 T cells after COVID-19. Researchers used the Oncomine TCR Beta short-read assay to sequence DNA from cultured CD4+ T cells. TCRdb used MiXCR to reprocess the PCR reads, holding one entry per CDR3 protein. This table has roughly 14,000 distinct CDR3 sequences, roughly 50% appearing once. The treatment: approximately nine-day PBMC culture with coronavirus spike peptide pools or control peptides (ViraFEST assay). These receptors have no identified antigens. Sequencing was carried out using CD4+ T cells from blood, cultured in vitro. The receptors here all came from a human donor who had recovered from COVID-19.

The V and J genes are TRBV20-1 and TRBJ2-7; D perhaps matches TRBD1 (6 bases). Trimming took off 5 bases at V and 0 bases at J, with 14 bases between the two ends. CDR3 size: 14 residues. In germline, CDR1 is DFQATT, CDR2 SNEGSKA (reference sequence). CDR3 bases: TGCAGTGCTTCTGGACAGCTAAACTCCTACGAGCAGTACTTC. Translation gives CSASGQLNSYEQYF.

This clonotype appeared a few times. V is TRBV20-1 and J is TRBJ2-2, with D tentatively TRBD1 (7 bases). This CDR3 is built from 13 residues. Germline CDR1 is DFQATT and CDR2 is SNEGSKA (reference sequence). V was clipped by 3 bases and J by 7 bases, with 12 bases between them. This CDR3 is CSARQGGYGELFF. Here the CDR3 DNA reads TGCAGTGCTAGGCAGGGGGGATACGGGGAGCTGTTTTTT.

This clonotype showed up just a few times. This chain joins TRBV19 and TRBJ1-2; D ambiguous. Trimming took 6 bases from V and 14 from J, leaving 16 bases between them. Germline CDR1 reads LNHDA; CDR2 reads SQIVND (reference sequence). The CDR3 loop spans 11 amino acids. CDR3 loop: CASSLNYVWTF. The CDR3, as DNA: TGTGCCAGTAGCTTAAATTACGTTTGGACCTTC.

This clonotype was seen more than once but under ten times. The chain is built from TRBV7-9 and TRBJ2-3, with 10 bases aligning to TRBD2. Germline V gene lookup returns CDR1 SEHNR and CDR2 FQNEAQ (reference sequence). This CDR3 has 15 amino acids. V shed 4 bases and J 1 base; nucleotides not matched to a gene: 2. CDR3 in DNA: TGTGCCAGCAGCTCAACTAGCGGGGGCACAGATACGCAGTATTTT. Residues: CASSSTSGGTDTQYF.

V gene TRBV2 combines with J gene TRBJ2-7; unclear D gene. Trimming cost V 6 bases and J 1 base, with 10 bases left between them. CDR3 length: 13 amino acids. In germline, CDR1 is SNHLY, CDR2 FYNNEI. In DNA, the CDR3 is TGTGCCAGCAGCCCCGACCAATCCTACGAGCAGTACTTC. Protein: CASSPDQSYEQYF.

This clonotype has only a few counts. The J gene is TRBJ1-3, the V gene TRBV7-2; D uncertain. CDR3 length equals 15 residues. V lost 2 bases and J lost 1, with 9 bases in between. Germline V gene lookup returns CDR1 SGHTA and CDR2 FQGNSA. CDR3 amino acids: CASSLLADSGNTIYF. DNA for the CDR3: TGTGCCAGCAGCTTACTCGCAGATTCTGGAAACACCATATATTTT.

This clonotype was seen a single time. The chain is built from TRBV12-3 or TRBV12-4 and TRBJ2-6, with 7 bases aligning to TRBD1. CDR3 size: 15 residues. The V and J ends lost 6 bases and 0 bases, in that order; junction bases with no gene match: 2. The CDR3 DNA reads TGTGCCAGCAGACGGGACAGCTCTGGGGCCAACGTCCTGACTTTC. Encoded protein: CASRRDSSGANVLTF.

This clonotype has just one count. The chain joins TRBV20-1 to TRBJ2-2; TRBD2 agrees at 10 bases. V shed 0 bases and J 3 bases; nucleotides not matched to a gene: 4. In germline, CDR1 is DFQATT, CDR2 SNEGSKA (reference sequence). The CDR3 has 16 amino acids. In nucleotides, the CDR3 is TGCAGTGCTAGAGATCAGCGGGGGGGCGACACCGGGGAGCTGTTTTTT. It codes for CSARDQRGGDTGELFF.

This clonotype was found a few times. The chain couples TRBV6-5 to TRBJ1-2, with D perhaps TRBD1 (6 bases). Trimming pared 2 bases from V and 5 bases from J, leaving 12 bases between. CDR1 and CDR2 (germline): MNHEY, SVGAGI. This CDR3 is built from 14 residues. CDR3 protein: CASSYGQGTYGYTF. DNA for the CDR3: TGTGCCAGCAGTTACGGGCAGGGGACTTATGGCTACACCTTC.

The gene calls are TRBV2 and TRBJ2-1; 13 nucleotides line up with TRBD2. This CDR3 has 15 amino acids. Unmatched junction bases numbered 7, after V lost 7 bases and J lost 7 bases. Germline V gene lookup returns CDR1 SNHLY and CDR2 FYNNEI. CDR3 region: CASKGLAGFGNEQFF. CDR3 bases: TGTGCCAGCAAGGGACTAGCGGGGTTTGGGAATGAGCAGTTCTTC.

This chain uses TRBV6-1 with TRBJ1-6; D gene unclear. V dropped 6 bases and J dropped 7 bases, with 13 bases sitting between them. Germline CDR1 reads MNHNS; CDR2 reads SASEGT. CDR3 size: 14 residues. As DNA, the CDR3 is TGTGCCAGCAGGGCTCCTGATCGGAATTCACCCCTCCACTTT. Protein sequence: CASRAPDRNSPLHF.

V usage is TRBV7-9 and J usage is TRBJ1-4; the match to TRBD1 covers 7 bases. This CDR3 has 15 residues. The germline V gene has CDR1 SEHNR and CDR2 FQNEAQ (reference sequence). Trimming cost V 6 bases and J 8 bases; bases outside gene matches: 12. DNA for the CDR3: TGTGCCAGCAGTCAAACAGGGGCGGCGAAGGAAAAACTGTTTTTT. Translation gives CASSQTGAAKEKLFF.

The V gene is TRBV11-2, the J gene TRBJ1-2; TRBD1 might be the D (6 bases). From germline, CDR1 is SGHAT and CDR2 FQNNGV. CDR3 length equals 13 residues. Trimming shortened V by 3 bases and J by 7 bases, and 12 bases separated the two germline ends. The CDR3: CASSFAGGGGYTF. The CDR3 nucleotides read TGTGCCAGCAGCTTCGCGGGGGGCGGTGGCTACACCTTC.

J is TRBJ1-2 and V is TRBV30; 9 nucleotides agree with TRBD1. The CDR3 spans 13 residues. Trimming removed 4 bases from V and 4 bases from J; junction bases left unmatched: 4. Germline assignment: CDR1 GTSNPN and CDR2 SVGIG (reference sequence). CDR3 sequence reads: CAWIRDRVYGYTF. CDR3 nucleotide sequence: TGTGCCTGGATCCGGGACAGGGTCTATGGCTACACCTTC. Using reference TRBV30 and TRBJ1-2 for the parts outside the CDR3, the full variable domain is SQTIHQWPATLVQPVGSPLSLECTVEGTSNPNLYWYRQAAGRGLQLLFYSVGIGQISSEVPQNLSASRPQDRQFILSSKKLLLSDSGFYLCAWIRDRVYGYTFGSGTRLTVV.

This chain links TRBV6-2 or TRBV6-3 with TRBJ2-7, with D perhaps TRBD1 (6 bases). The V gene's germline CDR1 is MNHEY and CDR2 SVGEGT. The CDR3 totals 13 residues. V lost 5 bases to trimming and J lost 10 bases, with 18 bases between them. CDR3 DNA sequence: TGTGCCAGCAGTAAAACCGGGACAAAGGTTCAGTACTTC. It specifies CASSKTGTKVQYF.

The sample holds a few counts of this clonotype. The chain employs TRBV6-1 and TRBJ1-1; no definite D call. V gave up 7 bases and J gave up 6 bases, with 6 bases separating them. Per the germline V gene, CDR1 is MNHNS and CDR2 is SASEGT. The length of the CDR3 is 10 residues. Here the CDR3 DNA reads TGTGCCAGCAAAAGCTCTGAAGCTTTCTTT. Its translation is CASKSSEAFF.

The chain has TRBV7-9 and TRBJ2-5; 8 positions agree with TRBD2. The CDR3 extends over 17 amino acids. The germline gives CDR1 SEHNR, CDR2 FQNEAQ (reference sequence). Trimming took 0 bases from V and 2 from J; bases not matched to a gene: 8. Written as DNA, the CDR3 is TGTGCCAGCAGCTTAGCTGGTGCGGGAGGCCCTCAAGAGACCCAGTACTTC. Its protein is CASSLAGAGGPQETQYF.